The sequence of this TCR beta chain was determined in a study of blood T cell repertoires in COVID-19. Study overall: Italy, Spain and the United States were the sources of the convalescent and acute COVID-19 samples. T cells, B-cell-depleted T cells, or PBMCs provided the cDNA or gDNA that served as material.

Produced via immunoSEQ multiplex PCR; TCRdb's table is partial and in-frame only. The sample carries roughly 200,000 clones, 70% to 90% recorded once. The CDR3 is 15 amino acids. Per germline, CDR1 SNHLY and CDR2 FYNNEI. With 4 bases clipped from V and 8 bases from J, the junction kept 8 bases outside the gene matches. The material sequenced was peripheral blood. V usage is TRBV2 and J usage is TRBJ2-1, with 10 bases aligning to TRBD2. This TCR came from a woman in her seventies with active or convalescent COVID-19. The CDR3 bases are TGTGCCAGCAGTGTCCAAGCGGGAGGGCCCTATGAGCAGTTCTTC. It is translated as CASSVQAGGPYEQFF.